The 6 T cell receptor beta chains below come from one sample, sequenced in a study of CXCR3-negative and CXCR3-positive naive CD8 T cells. Via 5' RACE with UMI labels, TRB cDNA libraries were prepared. Using the 5' RACE reads, TCRdb records one entry per CDR3 protein without DNA. Here the sample table reports about 130,000 distinct CDR3 sequences. Sequenced sample: naive CXCR3- CD8+ T cells from blood. Subset specified: CD45RO-CCR7+CD27+CD95- naive CD8+ T cells lacking CXCR3 (TNR3-). These receptors all stem from a human donor in good health. Some clones in this sample may be carry-over from other donors' samples.

The J gene is TRBJ2-5, the V gene TRBV28; TCRdb proposes TRBD2, but this gene call is untestable without DNA. The CDR3 runs 21 residues. Germline lookup yields CDR1 MDHEN and CDR2 SYDVKM. CDR3 in amino acids: CASSLWGTAWGVSGTQETQYF.

The chain has TRBV7-2 and TRBJ2-5; absent DNA, TCRdb's TRBD2 call cannot be checked. There are 15 residues in the CDR3. Germline CDR1 SGHTA, CDR2 FQGNSA. CDR3 sequence reads: CASSHRTSGRETQYF.

The chain has TRBV7-9 and TRBJ2-7; no DNA is available, so the TRBD2 call from TCRdb remains unchecked. CDR1 and CDR2 from the germline V gene are SEHNR and FQNEAQ (reference sequence). The CDR3 is 13 amino acids. CDR3 protein: CASRAGEHHEQYF.

The chain has TRBV9 and TRBJ1-2; the D call of TRBD1 rests on TCRdb alone, since no DNA is present to check it. Germline loops: CDR1 SGDLS, CDR2 YYNGEE. The CDR3 sequence is 15 residues long. CDR3 amino acids: CASSVDPSRGIGYTF.

The V gene is TRBV29-1, the J gene TRBJ1-2. The CDR3 has 13 residues. Germline V lookup: CDR1 SQVTM, CDR2 ANQGSEA. CDR3 sequence reads: CSVELARRHGYTF.

The chain links TRBV9 to TRBJ2-1. This CDR3 has 16 residues. Germline CDR1 and CDR2: SGDLS and YYNGEE. CDR3 in amino acids: CASSGTSGRAYNEQFF.